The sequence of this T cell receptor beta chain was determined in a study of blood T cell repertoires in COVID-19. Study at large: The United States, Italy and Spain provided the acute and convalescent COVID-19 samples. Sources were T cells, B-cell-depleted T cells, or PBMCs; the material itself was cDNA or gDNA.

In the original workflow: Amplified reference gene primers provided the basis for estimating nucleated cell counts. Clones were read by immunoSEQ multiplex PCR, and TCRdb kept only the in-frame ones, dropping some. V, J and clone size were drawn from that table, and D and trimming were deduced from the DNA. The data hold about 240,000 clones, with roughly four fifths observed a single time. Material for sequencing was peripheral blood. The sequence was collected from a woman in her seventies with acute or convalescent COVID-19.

The CDR3 here is CASSLLSGQGASNEQFF. The CDR3 bases are TGTGCCAGCAGCTTATTATCGGGACAGGGGGCGAGCAATGAGCAGTTCTTC. J is TRBJ2-1 and V is TRBV7-8, with TRBD1 matching over 12 bases. The CDR3 has 17 amino acids. Trimming cost V 2 bases and J 6 bases; bases outside gene matches: 8. Germline CDR1 SGHVS, CDR2 FQNEAQ.